This TCR beta chain is drawn from a study of blood T cells in healthy people across ages. Study findings and constraints: Unsorted PBMCs ruled out conclusive naive versus antigen-experienced comparison.

This clonotype was counted many times. Its antigen remains unknown. Sample-barcoded 5' priming and a J-beta primer mix drove a second PCR of roughly 7 to 11 cycles. Every sample produced at least 2.5 million CDR3-containing paired-end reads. TCRdb re-derived calls from the 5' RACE reads in MiXCR, one entry per CDR3 protein. The repertoire holds 800,000 or so distinct CDR3 sequences, with around half as singletons. Peripheral blood samples of around 11 milliliters were drawn from each donor. The CDR3 runs to 16 residues. Trimming pared 5 bases from V and 5 bases from J, leaving 19 bases between. Germline CDR1 is SGHTA and CDR2 is FQGTGA.

Sample: blood. This TCR came from an older man in good health. The chain is built from TRBV7-3 and TRBJ2-1; maybe TRBD2 (5 bases). In nucleotides, the CDR3 is TGTGCCAGCAGCCCTAATAGTGGCCTAGCCGACAATGAGCAGTTCTTC. Translation: CASSPNSGLADNEQFF.